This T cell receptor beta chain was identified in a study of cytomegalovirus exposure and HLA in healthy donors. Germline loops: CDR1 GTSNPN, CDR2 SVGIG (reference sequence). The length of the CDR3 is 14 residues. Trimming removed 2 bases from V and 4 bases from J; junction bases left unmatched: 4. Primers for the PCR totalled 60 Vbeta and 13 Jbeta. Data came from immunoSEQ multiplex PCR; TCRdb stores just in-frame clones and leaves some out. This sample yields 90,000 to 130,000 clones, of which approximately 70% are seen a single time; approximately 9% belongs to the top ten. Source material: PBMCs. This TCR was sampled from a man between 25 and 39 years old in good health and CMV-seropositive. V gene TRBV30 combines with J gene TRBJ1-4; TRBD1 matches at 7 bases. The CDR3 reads CAWSLGQVNEKLFF. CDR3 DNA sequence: TGTGCCTGGAGTCTCGGACAGGTTAATGAAAAACTGTTTTTT.